Included here is one T cell receptor (beta chain) sequence, with context. Its antigen remains undetermined. One base away there is no much larger clone; base qualities are not given. Enrolling through a virtual design, the prospective study's participants ranged in age from roughly 18 to 89 years and lived across more than 20 United States geographic areas. Cohort assignment in the prospective study relied on participant-reported clinical history from a screening survey and a study questionnaire. In the prospective study, mobile phlebotomists collected whole blood, serum and a nasopharyngeal or oropharyngeal swab from each participant. Prospective study participants could optionally give additional blood draws and questionnaires over an approximately two-month period. Before DNA extraction, prospective study blood samples were shipped either frozen or at room temperature. The sample comes from a study of blood T cell repertoires in COVID-19 (dated by TCRdb to about 2020). About the investigation overall: Samples covering the acute and convalescent phases of COVID-19 were provided by collaborators in the United States, Italy and Spain. The material from the prospective study consisted of cDNA or gDNA derived from T cells, B-cell-depleted T cells, or PBMCs. Deeply sampled blood TCRbeta repertoires from subjects exposed to, actively infected with, or recovered from COVID-19 were included in the dataset. The repertoires were released in a freely available public database meant as a resource for research on the immune response to SARS-CoV-2. Samples were obtained from the ongoing ImmuneRACE study (first 160 participants) and from some 1,200 subjects provided by 6 global collaborators. Sample metadata almost always included a de-identified subject ID, COVID-19 status, age in years and sex. Where HLA class I and class II types were available, the types were taken from metadata supplied by the sample provider, not from assay-based typing. What the authors observed across the whole study: The amount of clinical and demographic metadata varied by source and participant and was provided uncurated.

V lost 4 bases and J lost 5 bases; the stretch between them is 14 bases long. The CDR3 goes from the cysteine to the phenylalanine over 14 residues. Just CDR3 DNA is preserved here, 42 bases in frame from base 1. For CDR1 and CDR2, the germline V gene lists MRHNA and SNTAGT. TCRbeta CDR3 regions were amplified from genomic DNA using the immunoSEQ Assay, a bias-controlled multiplex PCR. In the source study's methods: The number of nucleated cells in each sample was estimated by amplification of reference gene primers within the assay. To quantify the absolute abundance of each unique TCRbeta CDR3 rearrangement, sequence reads were collapsed and filtered. For each sample, productive Simpson clonality was calculated by taking the square root of Simpson's diversity index across productive rearrangements. TCRdb carries this immuneACCESS record with in-frame sequences only. Its versions omit some clonotypes, under half of them owing to an unresolved V gene in the studies checked, with the rest unexplained. D and trimming come from the DNA, and the V and J calls and clone size come from that table. Counted in this sample were around 320,000 clones; 90% of them appeared once. The leading ten clones occupy 3.5% to 4.5% of the sample.

The chain employs TRBV6-4 and TRBJ1-1; the D gene is possibly TRBD1, with 6 bases matching. This sequence was found in a woman between 18 and 29 years old with acute COVID-19. The sample comprised PBMCs or T cells enriched from blood (not recorded which). The DNA is as follows: TGTGCCAGCAGTGCCGAGGGGGTACAGACTGAAGCTTTCTTT. It is translated as CASSAEGVQTEAFF.